Below are 27 T cell receptor beta chains sequenced from a single sample in a study of cytomegalovirus exposure and HLA in healthy donors. The PCR had 60 Vbeta and 13 Jbeta primers. Clones were sequenced by immunoSEQ multiplex PCR, and TCRdb holds only the in-frame ones, with some missing. The sample yields over 100,000 clones, of which the top ten take up around 1.6%. The sample comprised PBMCs. Every receptor here comes from a woman aged 40 to 49 in good health and CMV-seropositive.

J is TRBJ2-7 and V is TRBV25-1; 7 nucleotides line up with TRBD1. V was clipped by 4 bases and J by 0 bases; unmatched bases: 6. Germline V gene data show CDR1 as MGHDK and CDR2 as SYGVNS. The CDR3 loop spans 15 amino acids. This chain's CDR3 is CASSAPGTDSYEQYF. The CDR3 DNA sequence: TGTGCCAGCAGTGCCCCCGGGACAGACTCCTACGAGCAGTACTTC.

The rearrangement joins TRBV18 to TRBJ2-7; no definite D call. The CDR3 is 15 residues long. Germline CDR1 and CDR2: KGHSH and LQKENI. V dropped 6 bases and J dropped 0 bases, with 15 bases sitting between them. The CDR3 DNA reads TGTGCCAGCTCCCCCGACATTTTGAGCTCCTACGAGCAGTACTTC. Translation: CASSPDILSSYEQYF.

This sequence joins TRBV4-3 and TRBJ2-2, with 8 bases lining up with TRBD1. Unmatched junction bases numbered 10, after V lost 3 bases and J lost 4 bases. Germline V gene data show CDR1 as LGHNA and CDR2 as YSLEER. The CDR3 is 17 amino acids. CDR3 DNA: TGCGCCAGCAGCCACGGAGGGACAGGAAAATTCACCGGGGAGCTGTTTTTT. Protein: CASSHGGTGKFTGELFF.

This chain links TRBV7-9 with TRBJ1-3; TRBD1 matches 8 bases. CDR3 length equals 19 residues. Germline CDR1 SEHNR, CDR2 FQNEAQ (reference sequence). Losses at the gene ends were 6 bases for V and 0 bases for J; bases not matched to a gene: 16. The CDR3 DNA sequence: TGTGCCAGCAGTCGAAAGAGACTCGGACAGGGCTACTCTGGAAACACCATATATTTT. Its translation: CASSRKRLGQGYSGNTIYF.

The rearrangement uses TRBV5-1 and TRBJ2-5, with 7 bases aligning to TRBD1. With V trimmed by 4 bases and J by 6 bases, 9 bases remained unmatched. The germline V gene has CDR1 SGHRS and CDR2 YFSETQ. The CDR3 sequence is 14 residues long. Here the CDR3 DNA reads TGCGCCAGCAGCGGCAGGGACAGACAAAAGACCCAGTACTTC. It codes for CASSGRDRQKTQYF.

V and J are TRBV11-3 and TRBJ1-4; D is unclear. From germline, CDR1 is SGHNT and CDR2 YENEEA. With 5 bases removed from V and 13 bases from J, the gap between germline ends came to 17 bases. The length of the CDR3 is 13 residues. The CDR3 loop reads CASSQAGPKGLFF. CDR3 sequence (DNA): TGTGCCAGCAGCCAGGCTGGGCCGAAAGGACTGTTTTTT.

This rearrangement joins TRBV7-9 to TRBJ1-5; 8 nucleotides line up with TRBD1. This CDR3 spans 15 amino acids. V was clipped by 3 bases and J by 1 base; unmatched bases: 2. Germline V CDR1 and CDR2: SEHNR, FQNEAQ (reference sequence). The CDR3 DNA reads as TGTGCCAGCAGCTTCGGACAGGGAAGCAATCAGCCCCAGCATTTT. Protein sequence: CASSFGQGSNQPQHF.

The rearrangement links TRBV27 to TRBJ2-7, with D hard to call. The germline V and J ends were trimmed by 4 bases and 4 bases, with 5 bases remaining between them. Per the germline V gene, CDR1 is MNHEY and CDR2 is SMNVEV (reference sequence). CDR3 length equals 11 residues. The CDR3 DNA reads as TGTGCCAGCAGTTCCCCATACGAGCAGTACTTC. It encodes CASSSPYEQYF.

The chain recombines TRBV4-1 with TRBJ2-7; TRBD2 might be the D (6 bases). The germline V gene has CDR1 MGHRA and CDR2 YSYEKL. CDR3 length: 16 residues. V was shortened by 0 bases and J by 5 bases, with 17 bases between the two germline ends. The chain's CDR3 is CASSQEESGGMNEQYF. The CDR3 DNA is TGCGCCAGCAGCCAAGAAGAATCTGGCGGGATGAACGAGCAGTACTTC.

The rearrangement joins TRBV19 to TRBJ1-4; 7 nucleotides match TRBD1. The CDR3 totals 21 residues. V dropped 4 bases and J dropped 0; count of bases not matched to a gene: 20. Germline assignment: CDR1 LNHDA and CDR2 SQIVND (reference sequence). In DNA, the CDR3 is TGTGCCAGTAGTAGGAGTAGACTGACAGGGAGTCCGGTTGCAACTAATGAAAAACTGTTTTTT. Encoded protein: CASSRSRLTGSPVATNEKLFF.

The chain joins TRBV5-1 to TRBJ2-3; 11 bases fit TRBD2. V lost 4 bases to trimming and J lost 4 bases; unmatched junction nucleotides: 8. There are 16 residues in the CDR3. Germline V gives CDR1 SGHRS, CDR2 YFSETQ. CDR3 nucleotide sequence: TGCGCCAGCAGCGAACTAGCGGGAGATCTGGCAGATACGCAGTATTTT. Its protein is CASSELAGDLADTQYF.

The chain uses TRBV5-1 and TRBJ1-2, with D possibly TRBD1 on 5 matching bases. Looked up from germline, CDR1 is SGHRS and CDR2 is YFSETQ. The CDR3 runs to 16 residues. Trimming shortened V by 0 bases and J by 4 bases, and 16 bases separated the two germline ends. CDR3 DNA: TGCGCCAGCAGCTTGGGTGACAGCCCTCTAGGCTATGGCTACACCTTC. Translation gives CASSLGDSPLGYGYTF.

V usage is TRBV7-3 and J usage is TRBJ2-1; possibly TRBD1 for D (6 bases). This CDR3 has 16 amino acids. The V and J ends lost 5 bases and 0 bases respectively, with 14 bases between them. Germline loops: CDR1 SGHTA, CDR2 FQGTGA. The CDR3 region is CASSAQGFGSYNEQFF. CDR3 nucleotides: TGTGCCAGCAGCGCGCAGGGGTTTGGCTCCTACAATGAGCAGTTCTTC.

The chain uses TRBV25-1 and TRBJ1-3; D is perhaps TRBD1 (6 bases). CDR3 length equals 14 residues. V shed 4 bases and J shed 0 bases, with 7 bases lying between them. The germline gives CDR1 MGHDK, CDR2 SYGVNS. Written as DNA, the CDR3 is TGTGCCAGCAGTGGGACAGACTCTGGAAACACCATATATTTT. This gives the protein CASSGTDSGNTIYF.

The chain has TRBV19 and TRBJ2-3; 15 bases line up with TRBD2. Looked up from germline, CDR1 is LNHDA and CDR2 is SQIVND (reference sequence). V shed 7 bases, J shed 11 bases, and the junction held 16 bases outside the gene matches. This CDR3 region has 17 residues. CDR3 sequence reads: CASTQILGTSGRWVQYF. CDR3 DNA sequence: TGTGCCAGTACCCAAATATTGGGGACTAGCGGGAGGTGGGTGCAGTATTTT. The full variable domain, rest sourced from reference TRBV19 and TRBJ2-3, is DGGITQSPKYLFRKEGQNVTLSCEQNLNHDAMYWYRQDPGQGLRLIYYSQIVNDFQKGDIAEGYSVSREKKESFPLTVTSAQKNPTAFYLCASTQILGTSGRWVQYFGPGTRLTVL.

The chain combines TRBV19 with TRBJ1-2; 8 nucleotides line up with TRBD1. The trim removed 1 base at V and 7 bases at J, leaving 2 bases unmatched. Germline V gene lookup returns CDR1 LNHDA and CDR2 SQIVND (reference sequence). CDR3 length: 13 amino acids. DNA of the CDR3: TGTGCCAGTAGTATAGTGACAGGGGTTGGCTACACCTTC. This codes for CASSIVTGVGYTF. The whole variable domain, filled in from reference TRBV19 and TRBJ1-2, reads DGGITQSPKYLFRKEGQNVTLSCEQNLNHDAMYWYRQDPGQGLRLIYYSQIVNDFQKGDIAEGYSVSREKKESFPLTVTSAQKNPTAFYLCASSIVTGVGYTFGSGTRLTVV.

CDR3 residues: CASSLTRTGELFF. CDR3 bases: TGTGCCAGCAGCCTCACTCGGACCGGGGAGCTGTTTTTT. The gene calls are TRBV7-3 and TRBJ2-2; D uncertain. Germline V CDR1 and CDR2: SGHTA, FQGTGA. The CDR3 has 13 residues. Trimming pared 5 bases from V and 5 bases from J, leaving 9 bases between.

V is TRBV6-6 and J is TRBJ2-7, with 7 nucleotides matching TRBD1. J was trimmed by 0 bases and V by 1 base; bases with no gene match: 0. The CDR3 spans 14 residues. CDR1 is MNHNY, CDR2 SVGAGI, per germline (reference sequence). Here the CDR3 reads CASSYWDSSYEQYF. CDR3 in DNA: TGTGCCAGCAGTTACTGGGACAGCTCCTACGAGCAGTACTTC.

V and J are TRBV5-4 and TRBJ2-7, with 7 bases lining up with TRBD1. Germline V gives CDR1 SGHNT, CDR2 YYREEE (reference sequence). V lost 4 bases, J lost 1 base, and 8 bases stayed unmatched. The CDR3 consists of 15 residues. The chain's CDR3 is CASSRGQDTSYEQYF. The CDR3 region has the DNA TGTGCCAGCAGCCGAGGACAGGATACTTCCTACGAGCAGTACTTC.

This chain connects TRBV18 to TRBJ1-2; D might be TRBD1 (5 bases). The CDR3 loop spans 15 amino acids. Germline CDR1 reads KGHSH; CDR2 reads LQKENI. Deletions cut 3 bases from V and 4 bases from J, with 15 bases between. The CDR3 nucleotides are TGTGCCAGCTCACCGAACGGGGGGAGCGGCTATGGCTACACCTTC. Translating gives CASSPNGGSGYGYTF.

The chain is built from TRBV9 and TRBJ1-4, with 7 nucleotides matching TRBD1. Trimming at V came to 7 bases and at J to 8 bases, leaving 8 bases not matched to a gene. CDR1 is SGDLS and CDR2 is YYNGEE in the germline V gene. This CDR3 has 13 amino acids. The CDR3 DNA reads TGTGCCAGCTCAAAGGGGGCAGGAGAAAAACTGTTTTTT. Protein: CASSKGAGEKLFF.

This chain connects TRBV27 to TRBJ2-1, with 9 bases aligning to TRBD2. After removal of 3 bases from V and 4 bases from J, the junction contained 13 bases not matched to a gene. From germline, CDR1 is MNHEY and CDR2 SMNVEV (reference sequence). This CDR3 has 18 amino acids. In DNA, the CDR3 is TGTGCCAGCAGTTTGGCCCCGGGGCTAGCGGGACATTACAATGAGCAGTTCTTC. Amino acid sequence: CASSLAPGLAGHYNEQFF.

The chain links TRBV11-2 to TRBJ2-1, with 14 bases lining up with TRBD2. This CDR3 contains 17 residues. The germline V gene encodes CDR1 SGHAT and CDR2 FQNNGV. The V segment lost 5 bases and the J segment 3 bases; nucleotides outside the gene matches: 6. The CDR3 reads CASSKGLAGGYYNEQFF. Written as DNA, the CDR3 is TGTGCCAGCAGCAAAGGACTAGCGGGAGGATACTACAATGAGCAGTTCTTC.

The V gene is TRBV5-4, the J gene TRBJ2-5, with D hard to call. The DNA end is more similar to TRBJ2-7, so the J call may be wrong. The CDR3 extends over 14 amino acids. The germline gives CDR1 SGHNT, CDR2 YYREEE (reference sequence). The CDR3 spells CASSPRLESYEQYF. The CDR3 region has the DNA TGTGCCAGCAGCCCGCGGCTTGAGAGCTACGAGCAGTACTTC.

This chain joins TRBV7-8 and TRBJ2-1; 10 nucleotides align to TRBD2. J gave up 8 bases and V 1 base, and 5 bases lay outside the gene matches. CDR3 length: 15 amino acids. Germline CDR1 reads SGHVS; CDR2 reads FQNEAQ. CDR3 coding DNA: TGTGCCAGCAGCTTAGAACTAGCGGGATATCATGAGCAGTTCTTC. Protein sequence: CASSLELAGYHEQFF.

J is TRBJ2-1 and V is TRBV29-1, with TRBD2 matching over 7 bases. Germline assignment: CDR1 SQVTM and CDR2 ANQGSEA. There are 14 residues in the CDR3. The V gene end was trimmed by 6 bases and the J gene end by 5 bases; junction bases not matched to a gene: 10. The CDR3 region is CSVFSGHKHNEQFF. Written as DNA, the CDR3 is TGCAGCGTATTTAGCGGGCACAAGCACAATGAGCAGTTCTTC.

The chain carries TRBV4-1 and TRBJ2-1; weak D call: TRBD1 (6 bases). The CDR3 sequence is 14 residues long. In germline, CDR1 is MGHRA, CDR2 YSYEKL. V lost 4 bases to trimming and J lost 3 bases, with 10 bases between them. CDR3 amino acids: CASSPGTLYNEQFF. For the CDR3, the DNA is TGCGCCAGCAGCCCCGGGACACTCTACAATGAGCAGTTCTTC.